These T cell receptor beta chains were read from a single sample in a study of blood T cell repertoires in COVID-19. Clones were read by immunoSEQ multiplex PCR, and TCRdb kept only the in-frame ones, dropping some. The top ten clones hold 0.9% to 1.5% of a sample with 300,000 to 450,000 clones, around 89% of them seen once. Material: PBMCs or T cells enriched from blood (not recorded which). These receptors were collected from a woman aged 18-30 years who had recovered from COVID-19. The CDR3 runs from the conserved cysteine through the conserved F or W. A D gene is named only where the DNA matches it firmly. Size tells how often a clone was seen (once, few, many) or the class of an expanded clone, and some rows leave it out.

V gene: TRBV3-1/TRBV3-2
D gene: .
clone size: few
J gene: TRBJ2-7
CDR3 DNA: TGTGCCAGCAGCCCCAGGGGCTACGAGCAGTACTTC
CDR3 protein: CASSPRGYEQYF

V gene: TRBV9
D gene: .
clone size: .
J gene: TRBJ2-7
CDR3 DNA: TGTGCCAGCAGCGTAGGTCAGGACGAGCAGTACTTC
CDR3 protein: CASSVGQDEQYF

V gene: TRBV6-5
D gene: .
clone size: .
J gene: TRBJ2-2
CDR3 DNA: TGTGCCAGCAGTTATGTAAACACCGGGGAGCTGTTTTTT
CDR3 protein: CASSYVNTGELFF

V gene: TRBV7-9
D gene: .
clone size: few
J gene: TRBJ2-7
CDR3 DNA: TGTGCCAGCAGCTCGCTGCCGGGACAAAACTACGAGCAGTACTTC
CDR3 protein: CASSSLPGQNYEQYF

V gene: TRBV18
D gene: TRBD1
clone size: .
J gene: TRBJ1-2
CDR3 DNA: TGTGCCAGCTCAACAGGGGTCCTCAACTATGGCTACACCTTC
CDR3 protein: CASSTGVLNYGYTF

V gene: TRBV19
D gene: TRBD2
clone size: .
J gene: TRBJ2-3
CDR3 DNA: TGTGCCAGTAGTACAAAGGGACTAGCGGGGGCGAGGGGCACAGATACGCAGTATTTT
CDR3 protein: CASSTKGLAGARGTDTQYF

V gene: TRBV28
D gene: .
clone size: .
J gene: TRBJ1-1
CDR3 DNA: TGTGCCAGCAGTTTACTCCAGGAGAACACTGAAGCTTTCTTT
CDR3 protein: CASSLLQENTEAFF

V gene: TRBV14
D gene: .
clone size: .
J gene: TRBJ1-2
CDR3 DNA: TGTGCCAGCAGCCAACAAAACTATGGCTACACCTTC
CDR3 protein: CASSQQNYGYTF

V gene: TRBV6-5
D gene: .
clone size: many
J gene: TRBJ1-1
CDR3 DNA: TGTGCCAGCAGTTCTGCAGGGTACAACACTGAAGCTTTCTTT
CDR3 protein: CASSSAGYNTEAFF

V gene: TRBV28
D gene: .
clone size: .
J gene: TRBJ2-5
CDR3 DNA: TGTGCCAGCAGCACCGGGGGGCAGGGACAAGAGACCCAGTACTTC
CDR3 protein: CASSTGGQGQETQYF

V gene: TRBV6-5
D gene: .
clone size: .
J gene: TRBJ1-2
CDR3 DNA: TGTGCCAGCAGTTACTCCGAGACAATGTTTAACTATGGCTACACCTTC
CDR3 protein: CASSYSETMFNYGYTF

V gene: TRBV15
D gene: TRBD1
clone size: once
J gene: TRBJ2-2
CDR3 DNA: TGTGCCACCAGCAGAGATCGAGGGGGCCTGTGGACCGGGGAGCTGTTTTTT
CDR3 protein: CATSRDRGGLWTGELFF

V gene: TRBV30
D gene: .
clone size: .
J gene: TRBJ1-4
CDR3 DNA: TGTGCCTGGAGTACGTGGCCCCTTAATGAAAAACTGTTTTTT
CDR3 protein: CAWSTWPLNEKLFF

V gene: TRBV9
D gene: .
clone size: .
J gene: TRBJ1-2
CDR3 DNA: TGTGCCAGCAGCCCACACCCGGACAGCTATGGCTACACCTTC
CDR3 protein: CASSPHPDSYGYTF

V gene: TRBV19
D gene: .
clone size: few
J gene: TRBJ1-2
CDR3 DNA: TGTGCCAGTATCAGGTTGGACAGCCCCGATGGCTACACCTTC
CDR3 protein: CASIRLDSPDGYTF

V gene: TRBV3-1/TRBV3-2
D gene: TRBD1
clone size: .
J gene: TRBJ1-1
CDR3 DNA: TGTGCCAGCAGCCACGAGGCCTTCAGGGGGCCTCCTCGGGCTTTCTTT
CDR3 protein: CASSHEAFRGPPRAFF

V gene: TRBV24-1
D gene: .
clone size: .
J gene: TRBJ1-2
CDR3 DNA: TGTGCCATCCTTTTATTGGGGGGTCGAGGCTACACCTTC
CDR3 protein: CAILLLGGRGYTF

V gene: TRBV20-1
D gene: .
clone size: .
J gene: TRBJ1-1
CDR3 DNA: TGCAGTGTTTGGGACTACACAGCTTTCTTT
CDR3 protein: CSVWDYTAFF

V gene: TRBV9
D gene: TRBD2
clone size: .
J gene: TRBJ2-3
CDR3 DNA: TGTGCCAGCAGCGTTTCGACCCGGGGGGGCAAAGATACGCAGTATTTT
CDR3 protein: CASSVSTRGGKDTQYF

V gene: TRBV2
D gene: .
clone size: .
J gene: TRBJ1-1
CDR3 DNA: TGTGCCAGCTCCTCAGGGTCCCCTGAAGCTTTCTTT
CDR3 protein: CASSSGSPEAFF

V gene: TRBV4-1
D gene: .
clone size: .
J gene: TRBJ1-2
CDR3 DNA: TGCGCCAGCAGCCGAGAGGCGGAGCCGTCTAACTATGGCTACACCTTC
CDR3 protein: CASSREAEPSNYGYTF

V gene: TRBV5-1
D gene: TRBD1
clone size: .
J gene: TRBJ1-2
CDR3 DNA: TGCGCCAGCAGCTTGGCCAGGGGGTCGGCCTATGGCTACACCTTC
CDR3 protein: CASSLARGSAYGYTF

V gene: TRBV6-5
D gene: .
clone size: .
J gene: TRBJ1-1
CDR3 DNA: TGTGCCAGCAGTACAGTTGAAGCTTTCTTT
CDR3 protein: CASSTVEAFF

V gene: TRBV27
D gene: .
clone size: .
J gene: TRBJ2-7
CDR3 DNA: TGTGCCAGCAGTCTCACAGGGTTGGGCTCCTACGAGCAGTACTTC
CDR3 protein: CASSLTGLGSYEQYF

V gene: TRBV19
D gene: .
clone size: .
J gene: TRBJ2-3
CDR3 DNA: TGTGCCGCCAAAGGGGGCACAGATACGCAGTATTTT
CDR3 protein: CAAKGGTDTQYF

V gene: TRBV30
D gene: .
clone size: .
J gene: TRBJ1-6
CDR3 DNA: TGTGCCTGGAGTGCCCAGCGGCTCTCCTATAATTCACCCCTCCACTTT
CDR3 protein: CAWSAQRLSYNSPLHF

V gene: TRBV3-1/TRBV3-2
D gene: .
clone size: .
J gene: TRBJ2-5
CDR3 DNA: TGTGCCAGCAGCCAAGATCCGGGATGGTGGGAGACCCAGTACTTC
CDR3 protein: CASSQDPGWWETQYF

V gene: TRBV9
D gene: .
clone size: .
J gene: TRBJ1-5
CDR3 DNA: TGTGCCAGCAGCGCCACAGGTTCTAATCAGCCCCAGCATTTT
CDR3 protein: CASSATGSNQPQHF

V gene: TRBV18
D gene: .
clone size: .
J gene: TRBJ1-1
CDR3 DNA: TGTGCCAGCTCGCTCCGGGGGAACACTGAAGCTTTCTTT
CDR3 protein: CASSLRGNTEAFF

V gene: TRBV2
D gene: .
clone size: .
J gene: TRBJ1-5
CDR3 DNA: TGTGCCAGCAAGGGGGATTATAGCAATCAGCCCCAGCATTTT
CDR3 protein: CASKGDYSNQPQHF

V gene: TRBV9
D gene: .
clone size: once
J gene: TRBJ1-3
CDR3 DNA: TGTGCCAGCAGCGTAGGGGGCAGTAGCTCTGGAAACACCATATATTTT
CDR3 protein: CASSVGGSSSGNTIYF

V gene: TRBV9
D gene: .
clone size: .
J gene: TRBJ2-7
CDR3 DNA: TGTGCCAGCAGCGGAGACTCCTACGAGCAGTACTTC
CDR3 protein: CASSGDSYEQYF

V gene: TRBV3-1/TRBV3-2
D gene: TRBD1
clone size: .
J gene: TRBJ2-2
CDR3 DNA: TGTGCCAGCAGCCGCGGACAGGGGGCGACCGGGGAGCTGTTTTTT
CDR3 protein: CASSRGQGATGELFF

V gene: TRBV6-6
D gene: .
clone size: .
J gene: TRBJ1-2
CDR3 DNA: TGTGCCAGCAGCCCGACGACAGGCCGCTATGGCTACACCTTC
CDR3 protein: CASSPTTGRYGYTF

V gene: TRBV12-3/TRBV12-4
D gene: TRBD1
clone size: .
J gene: TRBJ2-7
CDR3 DNA: TGTGCCAGCAGTCCGGGACAGAATGAGCAGTACTTC
CDR3 protein: CASSPGQNEQYF

V gene: TRBV5-4
D gene: TRBD2
clone size: .
J gene: TRBJ2-2
CDR3 DNA: TGTGCCAGCAGGTTCAGCGGGGGGTCGAACACCGGGGAGCTGTTTTTT
CDR3 protein: CASRFSGGSNTGELFF

V gene: TRBV5-4
D gene: .
clone size: .
J gene: TRBJ1-2
CDR3 DNA: TGTGCCAGCAGCTTGGACAGGTCCTACTATGGCTACACCTTC
CDR3 protein: CASSLDRSYYGYTF

V gene: TRBV29-1
D gene: TRBD1
clone size: .
J gene: TRBJ1-1
CDR3 DNA: TGCAGCGTTGAGCCTTCACCGGGACAGGGGCTGAACACTGAAGCTTTCTTT
CDR3 protein: CSVEPSPGQGLNTEAFF

V gene: TRBV6-2/TRBV6-3
D gene: TRBD1
clone size: .
J gene: TRBJ1-1
CDR3 DNA: TGTGCCAGCAGTCTGGGACAGGGGCGGACTGAAGCTTTCTTT
CDR3 protein: CASSLGQGRTEAFF

V gene: TRBV3-1/TRBV3-2
D gene: TRBD2
clone size: .
J gene: TRBJ2-1
CDR3 DNA: TGTGCCAGCAGCGGGGATACTAGCGATAAATACAATGAGCAGTTCTTC
CDR3 protein: CASSGDTSDKYNEQFF

V gene: TRBV6-5
D gene: .
clone size: .
J gene: TRBJ1-1
CDR3 DNA: TGTGCCAGCAGGAAGGCTCCGGGGACTGAAGCTTTCTTT
CDR3 protein: CASRKAPGTEAFF

V gene: TRBV10-3
D gene: TRBD2
clone size: .
J gene: TRBJ2-2
CDR3 DNA: TGTGCCATCAGGGCACTAGCGTATGGGGACGGGGAGCTGTTTTTT
CDR3 protein: CAIRALAYGDGELFF

V gene: TRBV4-2
D gene: .
clone size: .
J gene: TRBJ2-7
CDR3 DNA: TGTGCCAGCAGCCAGACGGACTACTCCTACGAGCAGTACTTC
CDR3 protein: CASSQTDYSYEQYF

V gene: TRBV6-2/TRBV6-3
D gene: TRBD2
clone size: .
J gene: TRBJ2-7
CDR3 DNA: TGTGCCAGCAACCCGGGGGGGTCCTCCTACGAGCAGTACTTC
CDR3 protein: CASNPGGSSYEQYF

V gene: TRBV5-1
D gene: TRBD1
clone size: .
J gene: TRBJ1-2
CDR3 DNA: TGCGCCACCTACGCCGGGGACAGCCCTTACTATGGCTACACCTTC
CDR3 protein: CATYAGDSPYYGYTF

V gene: TRBV7-9
D gene: TRBD1
clone size: .
J gene: TRBJ2-3
CDR3 DNA: TGTGCCAGCAGCGTTCCGGGACAGGGAGCCGATACGCAGTATTTT
CDR3 protein: CASSVPGQGADTQYF

V gene: TRBV5-1
D gene: TRBD1
clone size: .
J gene: TRBJ1-6
CDR3 DNA: TGCGCCAGCAGCTTGGAAGACAGGGGGAATTCACCCCTCCACTTT
CDR3 protein: CASSLEDRGNSPLHF

V gene: TRBV5-1
D gene: .
clone size: .
J gene: TRBJ2-3
CDR3 DNA: TGCGCCAGTACTTTCACAGATACGCAGTATTTT
CDR3 protein: CASTFTDTQYF

V gene: TRBV6-5
D gene: TRBD1
clone size: .
J gene: TRBJ2-7
CDR3 DNA: TGTGCCAGCAGTTACGTTGGAGGACAGGGGGCCCACGAGCAGTACTTC
CDR3 protein: CASSYVGGQGAHEQYF

V gene: TRBV6-6
D gene: .
clone size: .
J gene: TRBJ2-2
CDR3 DNA: TGTGCCAGCAGATTAGACACCGGGGAGCTGTTTTTT
CDR3 protein: CASRLDTGELFF

V gene: TRBV5-6
D gene: .
clone size: .
J gene: TRBJ1-5
CDR3 DNA: TGTGCCAGCAGCCAGGCGCAGGCTGGCAATCAGCCCCAGCATTTT
CDR3 protein: CASSQAQAGNQPQHF

V gene: TRBV29-1
D gene: TRBD1
clone size: .
J gene: TRBJ1-2
CDR3 DNA: TGCAGCGCTGAACAGGGGGTTGACTATGGCTACACCTTC
CDR3 protein: CSAEQGVDYGYTF

V gene: TRBV10-2
D gene: .
clone size: .
J gene: TRBJ1-6
CDR3 DNA: TGCGCCAGCAGGGACAGTTTGGTTTCACCCCTCCACTTT
CDR3 protein: CASRDSLVSPLHF

V gene: TRBV30
D gene: .
clone size: .
J gene: TRBJ1-5
CDR3 DNA: TGTGCCTGGAGTAACACAAAGAATCAGCCCCAGCATTTT
CDR3 protein: CAWSNTKNQPQHF